One TCR beta chain is described in this entry. The antigen remains unidentified. On sorted subsets, replicate PCRs used 200 ng DNA, or some 27,000 T cell genomes. The method was immunoSEQ multiplex PCR; TCRdb's version includes in-frame clones alone and lacks a portion of them. The sample holds around 2,000,000 clones, approximately 95% seen once. CD8 cells regarded as naive lacked CD45RO, were positively chosen for CCR7, and omitted terminally differentiated effector memory CD45RA+ cells. This sample is part of a study of shared clonotypes between healthy human individuals. General study results and limits: Non-shared clonotypes showed lower generation probabilities than clonotypes common to all four donors.

This CDR3 region has 15 residues. The germline V gene has CDR1 MNHEY and CDR2 SVGAGI. Losses at the gene ends were 2 bases for V and 4 bases for J; bases not matched to a gene: 6. V is TRBV6-5 and J is TRBJ2-3, with 7 bases lining up with TRBD2. This sequence was found in a man aged 18-30 years in good health. The sample consisted of naive CD8+ T cells sorted from blood. CDR3 DNA sequence: TGTGCCAGCAGTTACAAGCCAGCGGGGCCAGATACGCAGTATTTT. This gives the protein CASSYKPAGPDTQYF.